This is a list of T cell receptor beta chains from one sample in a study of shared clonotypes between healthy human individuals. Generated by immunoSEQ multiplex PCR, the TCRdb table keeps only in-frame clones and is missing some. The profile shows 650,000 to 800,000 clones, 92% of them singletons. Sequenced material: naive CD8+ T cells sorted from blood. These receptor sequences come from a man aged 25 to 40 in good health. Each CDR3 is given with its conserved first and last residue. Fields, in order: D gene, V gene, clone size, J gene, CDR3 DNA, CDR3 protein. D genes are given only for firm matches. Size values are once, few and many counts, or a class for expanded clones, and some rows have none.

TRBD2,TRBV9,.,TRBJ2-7,TGTGCCAGCAGCACAGGACTAGCGGGAGAATACGAGCAGTACTTC,CASSTGLAGEYEQYF
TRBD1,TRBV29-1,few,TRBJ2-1,TGCAGCGCTTCGGGACAGGGCGGCAATGAGCAGTTCTTC,CSASGQGGNEQFF
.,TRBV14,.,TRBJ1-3,TGTGCCAGCAGCCAAGAACGAGCGCTAACGATCGGGGATGCTGGAAACACCATATATTTT,CASSQERALTIGDAGNTIYF
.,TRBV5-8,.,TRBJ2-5,TGTGCCAGCAGCTGGGGGTCAACCGGGACGGGAGAGACCCAGTACTTC,CASSWGSTGTGETQYF
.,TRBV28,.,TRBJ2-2,TGTGCCAGCAGTCCGGGAATCCGCGGTGGGGAGCTGTTTTTT,CASSPGIRGGELFF
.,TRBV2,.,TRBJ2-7,TGTGCTACCACGGCTAAATCCTACGAGCAGTACTTC,CATTAKSYEQYF
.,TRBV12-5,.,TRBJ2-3,TGTGCTAGTGGTCAGGGTCAATCATCGGGAGATACGCAGTATTTT,CASGQGQSSGDTQYF
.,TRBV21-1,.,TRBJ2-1,TGTGCCAGCAGCAAAGCTTCGGCAGCCCCTCAGTTCTTC,CASSKASAAPQFF
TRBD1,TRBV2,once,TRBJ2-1,TGTGCCATCCTCTCTAATCAGGGACAGGAGGACTCCTACAATGAGCAGTTCTTC,CAILSNQGQEDSYNEQFF
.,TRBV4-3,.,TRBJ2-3,TGCGCCAGCAGCCCTCAGGACAGTAGCACAGATACGCAGTATTTT,CASSPQDSSTDTQYF
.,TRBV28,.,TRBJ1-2,TGTGCCAGCAGTCCCGTTTCGCTGAGGGGCTACACCTTC,CASSPVSLRGYTF
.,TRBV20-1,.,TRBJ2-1,TGCAGTGCTAGAGAGGGATATGAGCAGTTCTTC,CSAREGYEQFF
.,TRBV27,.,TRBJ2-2,TGTGCCAGCAGTTTGGGAGACACTAACACCGGGGAGCTGTTTTTT,CASSLGDTNTGELFF
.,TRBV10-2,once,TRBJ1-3,TGCGCCAGCAGTGAGTACAGCACGACCAGAAACACCATATATTTT,CASSEYSTTRNTIYF
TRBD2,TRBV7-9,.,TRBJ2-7,TGTGCCAGCAGGTCCTCGGGGGGGATCCAGGTCGAGCAGTACTTC,CASRSSGGIQVEQYF
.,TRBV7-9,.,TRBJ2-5,TGTGCCAGCAGCTTGGGACAGGTCGCCCGGGGGGCCCAGTACTTC,CASSLGQVARGAQYF
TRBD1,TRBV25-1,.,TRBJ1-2,TGTGCCAGCAGTGAAACCGGGACAGGGGACGGCTACACCTTC,CASSETGTGDGYTF
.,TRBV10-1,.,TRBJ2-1,TGCGCCAGCAGTGAGACGGGTTACGACAATGAGCAGTTCTTC,CASSETGYDNEQFF
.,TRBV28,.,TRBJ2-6,TGTGCCAGCAGGACGGTTGGGGTAGGGGCCAACGTCCTGACTTTC,CASRTVGVGANVLTF
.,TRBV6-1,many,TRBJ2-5,TGTGCCAGCAGCGAAGCGCGGCTAGACCAAGAGACCCAGTACTTC,CASSEARLDQETQYF
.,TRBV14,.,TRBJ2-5,TGTGCCAGCAGGAAGGGGCTCCAGCCGGGGGAGACCCAGTACTTC,CASRKGLQPGETQYF
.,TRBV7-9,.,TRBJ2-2,TGTGCCAGCAGCTTCAGACAATCCGGGGAGCTGTTTTTT,CASSFRQSGELFF
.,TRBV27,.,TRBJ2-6,TGTGCCAGCAGTCCCGCCCACTTCTCTGGGGCCAACGTCCTGACTTTC,CASSPAHFSGANVLTF
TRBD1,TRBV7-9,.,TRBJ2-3,TGTGCCAGCAGCTTACCGGGACAGGCAAAAGATACGCAGTATTTT,CASSLPGQAKDTQYF
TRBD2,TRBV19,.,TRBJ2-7,TGTGCCAGTAGTCGGGAGGACTACGAGCAGTACTTC,CASSREDYEQYF
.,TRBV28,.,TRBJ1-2,TGTGCCAGCAGGCAATTATTAAACTATGGCTACACCTTC,CASRQLLNYGYTF
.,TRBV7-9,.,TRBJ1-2,TGTGCCAGCAGCTTGCCAGCCGGTGGCTACACCTTC,CASSLPAGGYTF
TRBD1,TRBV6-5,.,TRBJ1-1,TGTGGTTCGGACCTGGACAGGGGAATGAACACTGAAGCTTTCTTT,CGSDLDRGMNTEAFF
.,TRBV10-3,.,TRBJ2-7,TGTGCCCTCGGTGGGACGGAGACCTACGAGCAGTACTTC,CALGGTETYEQYF
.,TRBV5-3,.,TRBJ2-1,TGTGCCAGAAGCTCGTTGTCCCAGGCCATTTCGGATGAGCAGTTCTTC,CARSSLSQAISDEQFF
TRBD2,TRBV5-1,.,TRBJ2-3,TGCGCCAGCAGCACAGCCTCCGGGACTAGCGGGAGAATCGACACAGATACGCAGTATTTT,CASSTASGTSGRIDTDTQYF
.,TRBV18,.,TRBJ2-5,TGTGCCAGCTCACCGGAAGAGACCCAGTACTTC,CASSPEETQYF
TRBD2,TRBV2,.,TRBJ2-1,TGTGCCAGCAGCCTGTCACTAGCGGGAGGGTCCAATGAGCAGTTCTTC,CASSLSLAGGSNEQFF
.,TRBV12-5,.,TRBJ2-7,TGTGCTAGTGCAAACAACTCCCCCGGACAGCGACGAGGTCCCCACGAGCAGTACTTC,CASANNSPGQRRGPHEQYF
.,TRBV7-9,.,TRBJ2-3,TGTGCCAGCAGCCAAGAGGGCCCTACGCAGTATTTT,CASSQEGPTQYF
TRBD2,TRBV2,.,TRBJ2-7,TGTGCCAGCAGGGTAGCGGGAGGGCCTAACGAGCAGTACTTC,CASRVAGGPNEQYF
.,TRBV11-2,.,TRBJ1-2,TGTGCCAGCAGCTTACAAGGGAACTATGGCTACACCTTC,CASSLQGNYGYTF
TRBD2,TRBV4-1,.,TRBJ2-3,TGCGCCAGCAGCCCTGCTGGGGCGGGAGAGGAGGGGGATACGCAGTATTTT,CASSPAGAGEEGDTQYF
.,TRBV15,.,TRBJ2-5,TGTGCCACCGCAGGGGCCACTGGGGCGAGGGAGACCCAGTACTTC,CATAGATGARETQYF
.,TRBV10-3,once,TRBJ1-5,TGTGCCATCAGTGCACTCCCCGACAGCGGGAATAATCAGCCCCAGCATTTT,CAISALPDSGNNQPQHF
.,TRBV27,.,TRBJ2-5,TGTGCCAGCAGTTTGAAAGGGACAGCGGGAGTGGAGACCCAGTACTTC,CASSLKGTAGVETQYF
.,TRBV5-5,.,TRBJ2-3,TGTGCCAGCAGCTTGCCGACCGGGGACCCTTCAGATACGCAGTATTTT,CASSLPTGDPSDTQYF
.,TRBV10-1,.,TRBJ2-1,TGCGGGGTCTGTGCAGGTCTCAACACAGCGAGCTCCTACAATGAGCAGTTCTTC,CGVCAGLNTASSYNEQFF
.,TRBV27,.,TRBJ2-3,TGTGCCAGCAGTTCCCGAGCCACAGATACGCAGTATTTT,CASSSRATDTQYF
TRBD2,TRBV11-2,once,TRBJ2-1,TGTGCCAGCAGCTTTGGTGGGACTAGCGATGAGCAGTTCTTC,CASSFGGTSDEQFF
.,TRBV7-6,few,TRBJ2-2,TGTGCCAGCAGCTTAAGAGGACAGTTTCGGACCGGGGAGCTGTTTTTT,CASSLRGQFRTGELFF
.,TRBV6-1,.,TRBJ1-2,TGTGCCAGCAGTGAAGCCGGGGGGACGAGGGGATACTCCCCTAACTATGGCTACACCTTC,CASSEAGGTRGYSPNYGYTF
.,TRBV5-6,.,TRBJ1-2,TGTGCCAGCAGCTTGGGCGGTAAACCGAACTATGGCTACACCTTC,CASSLGGKPNYGYTF
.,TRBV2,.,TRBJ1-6,TGTGCCAGCATGGGGAGTAACCTCCACTTT,CASMGSNLHF
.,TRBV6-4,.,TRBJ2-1,TGTGCCAGCAGTGACTCCGAGGTGCCCTCCGACGAGCAGTTCTTC,CASSDSEVPSDEQFF